The 22 T cell receptor beta chains reported below all come from one sample, sequenced in a study of sequential checkpoint blockade in melanoma. Clones were sequenced by immunoSEQ multiplex PCR, and TCRdb holds only the in-frame ones, with some missing. The sample lists 13,000 or so clones, 82% occurring once. Treatment indicated: randomized to nivolumab then ipilimumab (arm A) or the reverse (arm B). Source: CD8+ T cells sorted from blood (inferred from file names), taken from a patient given nivolumab and ipilimumab in sequence. Receptors originate from a human donor with melanoma.

This clone was recorded only once. This chain uses TRBV27 with TRBJ2-5; 9 bases align to TRBD1. The DNA end lines up better with TRBJ2-7; the J call may be wrong. The length of the CDR3 is 13 residues. CDR1 MNHEY and CDR2 SMNVEV come from the germline V gene (reference sequence). The CDR3 DNA sequence: TGTGCCAGCAGTTCGGGACAGGGAAACGAGCAGTACTTC. Translated, it gives CASSSGQGNEQYF.

The chain carries TRBV27 and TRBJ1-6; D uncertain. CDR1 is MNHEY and CDR2 is SMNVEV in the germline V gene (reference sequence). V lost 8 bases to trimming and J lost 3 bases, with 14 bases between them. This CDR3 is 15 amino acids long. CDR3 sequence: CASLDRSGYNSPLHF. CDR3 nucleotides: TGTGCCAGCCTTGACCGGTCAGGCTATAATTCACCCCTCCACTTT.

The chain couples TRBV11-3 to TRBJ2-3; no definite D call. V lost 5 bases and J lost 1, with 22 bases in between. The CDR3 length is 18 residues. Germline CDR1 reads SGHNT; CDR2 reads YENEEA. CDR3: CASSPFFLAQTRTDTQYF. The CDR3 DNA reads TGTGCCAGCAGCCCCTTTTTTTTGGCCCAAACACGCACAGATACGCAGTATTTT.

V is TRBV7-9 and J is TRBJ1-5; no definite D call. The CDR3 is made up of 14 amino acids. Germline lookup yields CDR1 SEHNR and CDR2 FQNEAQ (reference sequence). With 0 bases removed from V and 1 base from J, the gap between germline ends came to 4 bases. The CDR3 reads CASSLASSNQPQHF. For the CDR3, the DNA is TGTGCCAGCAGCTTAGCATCGAGCAATCAGCCCCAGCATTTT.

V and J are TRBV29-1 and TRBJ2-3; 9 bases align to TRBD1. Trimming cost V 6 bases and J 6 bases; bases outside gene matches: 10. Looked up from germline, CDR1 is SQVTM and CDR2 is ANQGSEA. There are 14 residues in the CDR3. Here the CDR3 DNA reads TGCAGCGTGCTGGACGGGACAGGGTCCGATACGCAGTATTTT. Its protein is CSVLDGTGSDTQYF.

The chain has TRBV13 and TRBJ2-5; D is possibly TRBD1 (6 bases). V was shortened by 5 bases and J by 3 bases, with 16 bases between the two germline ends. The CDR3 runs 15 residues. Germline V CDR1 and CDR2: PRHDT, FYEKMQ (reference sequence). CDR3 coding DNA: TGTGCCAGCAGCACCCCGGGACATGACAAAGAGACCCAGTACTTC. It specifies CASSTPGHDKETQYF. The entire variable domain, with the rest obtained from reference TRBV13 and TRBJ2-5, is as follows: AAGVIQSPRHLIKEKRETATLKCYPIPRHDTVYWYQQGPGQDPQFLISFYEKMQSDKGSIPDRFSAQQFSDYHSELNMSSLELGDSALYFCASSTPGHDKETQYFGPGTRLLVL.

This chain uses TRBV27 with TRBJ2-7, with D unclear. Trimming removed 2 bases from V and 2 bases from J, with 10 bases in between. The CDR3 is made up of 14 amino acids. Germline CDR1 reads MNHEY; CDR2 reads SMNVEV (reference sequence). CDR3 loop: CASSLAGVTYEQYF. The DNA of the CDR3 is TGTGCCAGCAGTTTAGCAGGCGTTACCTACGAGCAGTACTTC.

On this clone itself: At one of its ends the junction is not consistent with the germline gene, which may arise from a read error. The rearrangement uses TRBV15 and TRBJ2-7; tentative D call: TRBD1 (6 bases). Germline V gives CDR1 LNHNV, CDR2 YYDKDF (reference sequence). The CDR3 runs to 18 residues. DNA for the CDR3: TGTGCCACCAGCGGAGAGCGCAGGGGTCCCAAATCACTTTACGAGCAGTACTTC. Encoded protein: CATSGERRGPKSLYEQYF.

The gene calls are TRBV6-1 and TRBJ2-2, with D possibly matching TRBD2 (6 bases). Trimming shortened V by 2 bases and J by 4 bases, and 11 bases separated the two germline ends. In germline, CDR1 is MNHNS, CDR2 SASEGT. The CDR3 is 15 amino acids. For the CDR3, the DNA is TGTGCCAGCAGTGAACGGCGGGGAGGCACCGGGGAGCTGTTTTTT. It yields the protein CASSERRGGTGELFF.

This chain connects TRBV5-4 to TRBJ1-1; D gene unclear. V gave up 0 bases and J gave up 5 bases, with 17 bases separating them. Germline CDR1 is SGHNT and CDR2 is YYREEE (reference sequence). The CDR3 length is 16 residues. The CDR3 nucleotides are TGTGCCAGCAGCTTGGCGGAGAGGTCGGATGGGACTGAAGCTTTCTTT. It encodes CASSLAERSDGTEAFF.

In regard to this clone: Other DNA sequences of this sample code for an identical CDR3. The rearrangement links TRBV9 to TRBJ2-5, with 8 bases identical to TRBD1. The DNA matches TRBJ2-7 better at its end, which makes the J call doubtful. Germline CDR1 SGDLS, CDR2 YYNGEE. The CDR3 extends over 14 amino acids. The CDR3 nucleotides are TGTGCCAGCAGCCCCGGGACAGGACTCTACGAGCAGTACTTC. This sequence encodes CASSPGTGLYEQYF.

The V call is TRBV6-4, the J call TRBJ2-1, with TRBD2 matching 11 bases. Unmatched junction bases numbered 11, after V lost 6 bases and J lost 10 bases. This CDR3 contains 15 residues. Germline CDR1 is MRHNA and CDR2 is SNTAGT. The CDR3 DNA reads as TGTGCCAGCAGCCCTACGGTAGCGGGGGGGCGCGAGCAGTTCTTC. Translation gives CASSPTVAGGREQFF.

The chain combines TRBV28 with TRBJ2-1; 7 bases align to TRBD1. Germline loops: CDR1 MDHEN, CDR2 SYDVKM. The CDR3 totals 15 residues. With V trimmed by 6 bases and J by 4 bases, 9 bases remained unmatched. CDR3 loop: CASSPSQTGYNEQFF. In DNA form, the CDR3 reads TGTGCCAGCAGCCCGTCTCAGACAGGGTACAATGAGCAGTTCTTC.

The gene calls are TRBV14 and TRBJ1-2; D is possibly TRBD1 (6 bases). Per germline, CDR1 SGHDN and CDR2 FVKESK. This CDR3 spans 17 amino acids. V was shortened by 0 bases and J by 4 bases, with 18 bases between the two germline ends. The CDR3 DNA follows: TGTGCCAGCAGCCAAGATTGGTCGTTGGGGGCAGTCTATGGCTACACCTTC. Translation: CASSQDWSLGAVYGYTF.

This clone is medium-sized. The rearrangement links TRBV29-1 to TRBJ1-1, with 9 bases that match TRBD1. Germline CDR1 SQVTM, CDR2 ANQGSEA. The trim removed 4 bases at V and 1 base at J, leaving 7 bases unmatched. The CDR3 contains 15 residues. CDR3 amino acids: CSVGGQGWGNTEAFF. DNA of the CDR3: TGCAGCGTTGGGGGACAGGGCTGGGGGAACACTGAAGCTTTCTTT.

The CDR3 is CASSQDRQRNSPLHF. Here the CDR3 DNA reads TGCGCCAGCAGCCAAGATCGGCAGAGGAATTCACCCCTCCACTTT. The V gene is TRBV4-1, the J gene TRBJ1-6; D not resolved. Germline CDR1 is MGHRA and CDR2 is YSYEKL. CDR3 length: 15 amino acids. V was shortened by 0 bases and J by 7 bases, with 10 bases between the two germline ends.

V is TRBV7-9 and J is TRBJ1-5; 8 bases map to TRBD1. The CDR3 is made up of 15 amino acids. V was clipped by 5 bases and J by 5 bases; unmatched bases: 8. CDR1 is SEHNR, CDR2 FQNEAQ, per germline (reference sequence). CDR3 in amino acids: CASSHGQGRDQPQHF. The CDR3 region has the DNA TGTGCCAGCAGCCACGGACAGGGACGGGATCAGCCCCAGCATTTT.

This chain uses TRBV25-1 with TRBJ1-1; D possibly corresponds to TRBD1 (6 bases). V was shortened by 4 bases and J by 5 bases, with 11 bases between the two germline ends. CDR1 is MGHDK, CDR2 SYGVNS, per germline. This CDR3 is 13 amino acids long. CDR3 in DNA: TGTGCCAGCAGTGCAGGGGCGAGGACTGAAGCTTTCTTT. This translates into CASSAGARTEAFF.

This chain connects TRBV9 to TRBJ1-4; TRBD1 matches 7 bases. Looked up from germline, CDR1 is SGDLS and CDR2 is YYNGEE. The J segment lost 0 bases and the V segment lost 3 bases, leaving 8 bases of the junction unmatched. The CDR3 extends over 17 amino acids. CDR3: CASSARQGVSTNEKLFF. In DNA form, the CDR3 reads TGTGCCAGCAGCGCCCGCCAGGGGGTATCAACTAATGAAAAACTGTTTTTT.

This clone was observed once. This chain links TRBV5-6 with TRBJ1-4; D may be TRBD1 (5 bases). Germline V CDR1 and CDR2: SGHDT, YYEEEE. The length of the CDR3 is 14 residues. Trimming took off 1 base at V and 8 bases at J, with 12 bases between the two ends. DNA for the CDR3: TGTGCCAGCAGCTTGTTCCAGGGATGGGAAAAACTGTTTTTT. Translated: CASSLFQGWEKLFF.

This clone was counted only a few times. The rearrangement uses TRBV28 and TRBJ2-7; TRBD2 matches at 8 bases. Germline CDR1 is MDHEN and CDR2 is SYDVKM. Trimming took 4 bases from V and 4 from J; bases not matched to a gene: 9. The CDR3 is 15 residues long. CDR3 bases: TGTGCCAGCAGTTCCCCTATAGCGGGACTGTACGAGCAGTACTTC. This gives the protein CASSSPIAGLYEQYF.

The chain has TRBV27 and TRBJ2-4, with 7 nucleotides matching TRBD1. Germline assignment: CDR1 MNHEY and CDR2 SMNVEV (reference sequence). The CDR3 is 15 residues long. V lost 3 bases to trimming and J lost 7 bases; unmatched junction nucleotides: 9. This chain's CDR3 is CASSFGRGQLNIQYF. As DNA, the CDR3 is TGTGCCAGCAGTTTTGGCAGGGGACAGTTGAACATTCAGTACTTC.